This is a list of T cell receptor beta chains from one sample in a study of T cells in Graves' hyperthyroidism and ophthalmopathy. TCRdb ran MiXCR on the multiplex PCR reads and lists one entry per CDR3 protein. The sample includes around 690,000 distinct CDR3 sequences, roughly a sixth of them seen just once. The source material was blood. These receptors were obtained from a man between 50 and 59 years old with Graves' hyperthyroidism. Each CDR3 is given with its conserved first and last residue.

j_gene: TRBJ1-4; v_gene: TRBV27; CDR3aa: CASSLMGGEKLFF
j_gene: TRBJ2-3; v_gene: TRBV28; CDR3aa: CASTSRPLWDTDTQYF
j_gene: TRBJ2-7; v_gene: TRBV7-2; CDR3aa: CASSFRQGPEQYF
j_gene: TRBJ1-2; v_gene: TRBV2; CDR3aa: CASSGGSLDYGYTF
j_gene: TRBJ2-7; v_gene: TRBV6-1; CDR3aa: CASLRQALYEQYF
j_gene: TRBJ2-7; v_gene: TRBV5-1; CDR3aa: CASSPPRDRGQDEQYF
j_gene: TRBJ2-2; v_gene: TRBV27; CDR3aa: CASSGLAGRVNTGELFF
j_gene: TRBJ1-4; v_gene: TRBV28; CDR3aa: CASTRQGEKLSF
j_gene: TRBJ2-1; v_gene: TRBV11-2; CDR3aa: CASSLRGTSGSDEQFF
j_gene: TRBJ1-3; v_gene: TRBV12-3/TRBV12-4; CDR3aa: CASSGQHSGNTIYF
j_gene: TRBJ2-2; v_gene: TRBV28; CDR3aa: CASSWGGAGELFF
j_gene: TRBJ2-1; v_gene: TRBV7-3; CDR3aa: CASSLTGGSSSYNEQFF
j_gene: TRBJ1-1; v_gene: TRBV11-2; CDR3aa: CASSLEIGTEAFF
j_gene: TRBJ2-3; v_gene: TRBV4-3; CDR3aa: CASSQEVAGFPRADTQYF
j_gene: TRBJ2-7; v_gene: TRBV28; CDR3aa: CASSSPPYEQYF
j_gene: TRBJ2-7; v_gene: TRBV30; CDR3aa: CACVPLAGLYEQYF
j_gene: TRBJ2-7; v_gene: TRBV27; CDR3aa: CASSLSGIPYEQYF
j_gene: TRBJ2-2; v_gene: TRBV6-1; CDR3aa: CASSSFTDTGELFF
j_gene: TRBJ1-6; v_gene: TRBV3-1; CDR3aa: CASSPLQGNSPLHF
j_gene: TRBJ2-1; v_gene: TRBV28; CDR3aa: CASSARGSPSYNEQFF
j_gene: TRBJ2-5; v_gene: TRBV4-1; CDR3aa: CASSPEQGTRGETQYF
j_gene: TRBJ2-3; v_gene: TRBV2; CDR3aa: CASNRMGTVQDTQYF
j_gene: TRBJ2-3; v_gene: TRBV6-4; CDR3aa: CASSDSETDTQYF
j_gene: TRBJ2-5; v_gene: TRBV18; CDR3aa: CASSAIAGQETQYF
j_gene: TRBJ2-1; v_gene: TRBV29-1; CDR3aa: CSVSGGTYNEQFF
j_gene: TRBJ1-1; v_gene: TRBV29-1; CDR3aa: CSVRRPGQNTEAFF
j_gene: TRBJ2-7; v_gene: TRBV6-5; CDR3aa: CASSYIGQGTNLGYEQYF
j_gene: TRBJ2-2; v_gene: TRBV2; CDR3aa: CASNPGQPNTGELFF
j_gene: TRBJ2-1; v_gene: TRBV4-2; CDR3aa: CASSLSGIEQLF
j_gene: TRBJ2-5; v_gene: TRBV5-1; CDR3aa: CASSFGDTQETQYF
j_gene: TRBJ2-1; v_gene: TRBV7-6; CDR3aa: CASSLVGDGINEQFF
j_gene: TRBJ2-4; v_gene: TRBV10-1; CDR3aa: CASSVGAKNIQYF
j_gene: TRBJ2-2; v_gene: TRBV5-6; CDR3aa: CASSFFGTGELFF
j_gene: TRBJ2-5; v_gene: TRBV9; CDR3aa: CASSGGTGEETQYF
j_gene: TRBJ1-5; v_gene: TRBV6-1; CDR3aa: CASSYGGDNQPQHF
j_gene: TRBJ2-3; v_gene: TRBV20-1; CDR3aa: CSANILAGMPDTQYF
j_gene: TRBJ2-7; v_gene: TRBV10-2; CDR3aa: CASSESASGSWEQYF
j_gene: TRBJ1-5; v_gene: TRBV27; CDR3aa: CASSSRSGGIYQPQHF
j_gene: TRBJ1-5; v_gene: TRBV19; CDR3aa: CASSPGQGIRHQPQHF
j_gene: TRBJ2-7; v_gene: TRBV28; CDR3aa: CASSAGLAGVYERYF
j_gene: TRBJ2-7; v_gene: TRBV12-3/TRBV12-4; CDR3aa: CASSLYGGKPYEQYF
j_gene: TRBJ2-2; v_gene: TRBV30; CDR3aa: CAWRAAGLSTGELFF
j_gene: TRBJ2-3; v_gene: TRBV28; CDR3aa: CASSFGATDTQYF
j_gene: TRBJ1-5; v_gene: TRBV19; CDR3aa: CASTVENQPQHF
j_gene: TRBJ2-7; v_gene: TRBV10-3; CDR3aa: CAISPGSYEQYF
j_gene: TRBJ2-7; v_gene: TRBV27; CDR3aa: CASSAQGLPYEQYF
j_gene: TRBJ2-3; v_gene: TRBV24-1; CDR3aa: CATSDFPATDTQYF
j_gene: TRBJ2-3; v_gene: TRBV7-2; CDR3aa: CASSWIGRSTDTQYF
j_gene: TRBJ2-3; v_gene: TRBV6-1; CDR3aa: CASSGTGDEGTDTQYF
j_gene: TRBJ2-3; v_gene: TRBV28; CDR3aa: CASSPLPGTGGPGVTDTQYF
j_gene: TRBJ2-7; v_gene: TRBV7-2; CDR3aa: CASSLWGTGNYEQYF
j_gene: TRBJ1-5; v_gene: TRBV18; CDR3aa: CASSPRVSQPQHF
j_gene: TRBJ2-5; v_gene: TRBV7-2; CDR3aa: CASSLFRDRVGTQYF